This T cell receptor beta chain came from a study of cytomegalovirus exposure and HLA in healthy donors. Overall study results and limits: What TCR beta sequences reportedly achieved was accurate prediction of HLA-A and HLA-B alleles in most subjects. Within a later analysis, the majority of CMV-associated TCR beta chains appeared HLA-restricted. It was in a later analysis that TCR association rates were seen to vary by HLA locus, highest for DRB1 and lowest for HLA-C.

The PCR made use of 60 Vbeta and 13 Jbeta primers. In the original processing: Later work found around 72 million unique TCR beta chains, with 10 million to 14 million shared. Clones were read by immunoSEQ multiplex PCR, and TCRdb kept only the in-frame ones, dropping some. That table gives V, J and clone size, and the DNA gave D and trimming. The sample has roughly 160,000 clones; around 77% are singletons. Note on this clone: As yet, its antigen is unknown.

The germline V and J ends were trimmed by 4 bases and 0 bases, with 18 bases remaining between them. The CDR3 has 17 residues. The germline V gene encodes CDR1 SGHRS and CDR2 YFSETQ. Sequenced input: PBMCs. The J gene is TRBJ2-3, the V gene TRBV5-1; D perhaps matches TRBD2 (5 bases). The sequence derives from a woman in her 30s in good health and CMV-seronegative. The CDR3 here is CASSGAGITSSTDTQYF. The CDR3 nucleotides read TGCGCCAGCAGCGGCGCCGGGATCACCTCTAGCACAGATACGCAGTATTTT.